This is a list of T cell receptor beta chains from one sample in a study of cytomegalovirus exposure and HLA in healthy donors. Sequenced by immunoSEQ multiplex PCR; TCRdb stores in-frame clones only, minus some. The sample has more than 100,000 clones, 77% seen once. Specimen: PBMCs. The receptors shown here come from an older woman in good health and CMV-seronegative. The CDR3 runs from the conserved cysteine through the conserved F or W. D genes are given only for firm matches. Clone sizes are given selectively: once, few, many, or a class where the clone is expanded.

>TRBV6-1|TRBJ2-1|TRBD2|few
CASSAETGTNQFF
TGTGCCAGCAGTGCAGAAACCGGGACTAATCAGTTCTTC
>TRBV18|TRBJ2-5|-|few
CASSRQETQYF
TGTGCCAGCTCGCGCCAAGAGACCCAGTACTTC
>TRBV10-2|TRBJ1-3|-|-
CASSEMGSSPFGNTIYF
TGCGCCAGCAGTGAGATGGGCAGTTCCCCGTTTGGAAACACCATATATTTT
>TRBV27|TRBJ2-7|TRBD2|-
CASSRTSGRPTEEQYF
TGTGCCAGCAGCCGGACTAGCGGGAGGCCAACGGAGGAGCAGTACTTC
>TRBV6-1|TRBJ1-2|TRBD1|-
CASSLDRVYGYTF
TGTGCCAGCAGCTTGGACAGGGTCTATGGCTACACCTTC
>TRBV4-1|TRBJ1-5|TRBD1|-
CASSQDPGQGILSNQPQHF
TGCGCCAGCAGCCAAGATCCGGGACAGGGGATACTTAGCAATCAGCCCCAGCATTTT
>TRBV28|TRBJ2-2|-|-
CASIGLSTGDTGELFF
TGTGCCAGCATAGGGCTTTCAACGGGAGACACCGGGGAGCTGTTTTTT
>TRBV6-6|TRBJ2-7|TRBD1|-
CASRFLGTGPIGQYF
TGTGCCAGCAGATTCCTCGGGACAGGACCTATCGGGCAGTACTTC
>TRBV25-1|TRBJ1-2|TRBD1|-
CASSVPGQGNGGYTF
TGTGCCAGCAGTGTCCCGGGACAGGGGAATGGCGGCTACACCTTC
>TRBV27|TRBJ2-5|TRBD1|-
CASSLYRTGSYQETQYF
TGTGCCAGCAGCTTATATCGGACAGGCTCCTACCAAGAGACCCAGTACTTC
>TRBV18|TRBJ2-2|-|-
CASSPRSVNTGELFF
TGTGCCAGCTCACCACGGTCAGTAAACACCGGGGAGCTGTTTTTT
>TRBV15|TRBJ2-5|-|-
CATSRVQGETQYF
TGTGCCACCAGCAGAGTACAGGGCGAGACCCAGTACTTC
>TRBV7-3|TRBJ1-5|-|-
CASSSNLFTQISNQPQHF
TGTGCCAGCAGCTCCAATTTGTTCACGCAGATTAGCAATCAGCCCCAGCATTTT
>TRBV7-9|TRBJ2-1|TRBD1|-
CASRPPGQGGPNEQFF
TGTGCCAGCAGGCCCCCGGGACAGGGAGGCCCCAATGAGCAGTTCTTC
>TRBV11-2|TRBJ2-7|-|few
CASSSPGGLAGLYEQYF
TGTGCCAGCAGCTCGCCAGGGGGGCTAGCGGGCCTCTACGAGCAGTACTTC
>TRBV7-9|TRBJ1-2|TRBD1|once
CASSPLPGQGAYGYTF
TGTGCCAGCAGCCCACTCCCGGGGCAGGGGGCGTATGGCTACACCTTC
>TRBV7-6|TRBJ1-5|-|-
CASSQSNNQPQHF
TGTGCCAGCAGCCAATCAAATAATCAGCCCCAGCATTTT
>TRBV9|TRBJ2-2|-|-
CASSPPGVNTGELFF
TGTGCCAGCAGCCCTCCCGGGGTCAACACCGGGGAGCTGTTTTTT
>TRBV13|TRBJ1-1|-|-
CASSPSLVRPAEAFF
TGTGCCAGCAGCCCCTCGTTGGTCCGTCCGGCTGAAGCTTTCTTT
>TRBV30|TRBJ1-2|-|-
CAWSYTSAGPSRRGYTF
TGTGCCTGGAGTTACACGTCGGCAGGGCCTTCGAGGCGGGGCTACACCTTC
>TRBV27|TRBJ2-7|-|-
CASRSAPDLRSSYEQYF
TGTGCCAGCAGGTCAGCCCCTGACTTGAGGAGCTCCTACGAGCAGTACTTC
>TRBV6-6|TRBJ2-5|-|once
CASRDTGGEETQYF
TGTGCCAGCAGGGACACTGGAGGGGAAGAGACCCAGTACTTC
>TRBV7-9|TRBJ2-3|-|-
CASSLGKMERISTDTQYF
TGTGCCAGCAGCTTAGGGAAAATGGAGAGAATTAGCACAGATACGCAGTATTTT
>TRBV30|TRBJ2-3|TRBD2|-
CAWTPPGREGTDTQYF
TGTGCCTGGACCCCCCCTGGGCGGGAGGGTACAGATACGCAGTATTTT
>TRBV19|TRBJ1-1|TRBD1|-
CASRGNRGLVTEAFF
TGTGCCAGTAGGGGTAACAGGGGGCTTGTCACTGAAGCTTTCTTT
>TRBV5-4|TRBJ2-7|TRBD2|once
CASAAGGITYEQYF
TGTGCCAGTGCAGCGGGAGGGATAACCTACGAGCAGTACTTC
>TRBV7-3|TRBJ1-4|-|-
CASAVAANEKLFF
TGTGCCAGCGCGGTGGCCGCTAATGAAAAACTGTTTTTT
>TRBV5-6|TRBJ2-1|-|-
CASSTGFGEQFF
TGTGCCAGCAGCACGGGGTTCGGTGAGCAGTTCTTC
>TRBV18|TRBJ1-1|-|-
CASSPPEGLNTEAFF
TGTGCCAGCTCACCACCGGAGGGGTTGAACACTGAAGCTTTCTTT
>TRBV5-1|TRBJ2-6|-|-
CASSGSGANVLTF
TGCGCCAGCAGCGGGTCTGGGGCCAACGTCCTGACCTTC
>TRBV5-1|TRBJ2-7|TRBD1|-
CASSPRGQGSGEQYF
TGCGCCAGCAGCCCGAGGGGACAGGGGTCTGGAGAGCAGTACTTC
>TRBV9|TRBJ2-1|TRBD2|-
CASSVEAQPGLASSSYNEQFF
TGTGCCAGCAGCGTAGAGGCCCAACCGGGACTAGCATCGAGCTCCTACAATGAGCAGTTCTTC
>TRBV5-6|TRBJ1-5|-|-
CASSHGGGLQPQHF
TGTGCCAGCAGCCACGGGGGGGGCTTGCAGCCCCAGCATTTT
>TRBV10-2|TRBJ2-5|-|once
CATRGEETQYF
TGCGCCACCCGCGGGGAGGAGACCCAGTACTTC
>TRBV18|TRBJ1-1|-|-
CASSPALSRNTEAFF
TGTGCCAGCTCACCAGCGCTCTCTCGGAACACTGAAGCTTTCTTT
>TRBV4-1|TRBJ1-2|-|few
CASSQEGRGSGYTF
TGCGCCAGCAGCCAAGAGGGAAGGGGCAGCGGCTACACCTTC
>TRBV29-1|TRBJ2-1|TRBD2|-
CSVGSGGYNEQFF
TGCAGCGTTGGGAGCGGGGGATACAATGAGCAGTTCTTC
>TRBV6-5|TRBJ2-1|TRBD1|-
CASSYSGTGVNEQFF
TGTGCCAGCAGTTACTCTGGGACAGGGGTGAATGAGCAGTTCTTC
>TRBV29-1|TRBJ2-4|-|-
CSVEGQVTNIQYF
TGCAGCGTTGAAGGACAGGTCACGAACATTCAGTACTTC
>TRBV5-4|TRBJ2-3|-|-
CASSWLASTDTQYF
TGTGCCAGCAGCTGGCTAGCTAGCACAGATACGCAGTATTTT
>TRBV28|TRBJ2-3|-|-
CATLDGGSRTDTQYF
TGTGCCACCCTGGACGGGGGTAGCCGCACAGATACGCAGTATTTT
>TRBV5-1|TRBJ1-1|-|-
CASSPLTAGVAEAFF
TGCGCCAGCAGCCCCCTGACGGCCGGGGTGGCTGAAGCTTTCTTT
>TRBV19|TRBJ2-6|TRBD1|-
CASKGGPTGTGFAGANVLTF
TGTGCCAGTAAGGGAGGACCCACCGGGACAGGGTTTGCTGGGGCCAACGTCCTGACTTTC
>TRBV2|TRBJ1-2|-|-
CASNKDQGYGYTF
TGTGCCAGCAATAAAGATCAGGGGTATGGCTACACCTTC
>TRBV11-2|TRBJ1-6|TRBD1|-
CASSSRDRGTTPLHF
TGTGCCAGCAGCTCCCGGGACAGGGGAACTACACCCCTCCACTTT
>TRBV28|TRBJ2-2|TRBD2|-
CASSFWTSGNTGELFF
TGTGCCAGCAGTTTTTGGACTAGCGGGAACACCGGGGAGCTGTTTTTT